This TCR beta chain was sequenced for a study of T cell responses to AZD1222 COVID-19 vaccine. The repertoire was sequenced with immunoSEQ multiplex PCR; TCRdb's copy has only in-frame clones and lacks some. The sample includes over 130,000 clones, about 90% of them seen just once. Overall study results and limits: Only a handful of AZD1222 recipients, more than 5 in all, had baseline seropositivity. Recipients of two AZD1222 doses showed rising Spike-specific TCR breadth and depth. CD4 TCRs covered the whole spike, strongest at regions 160-218 and 743-854. None of the repertoires were sampled until the peak T cell response had passed.

As for this clone: The antigen is unknown.

The ends were cut back, 2 bases at V and 4 bases at J, with 13 bases in the middle. This CDR3 has 15 amino acids. CDR1 and CDR2 from the germline V gene are SGDLS and YYNGEE. This specimen was peripheral blood, taken 28 days after the second AZD1222 dose. The clonotype was recovered from an adult who received the AZD1222 COVID-19 vaccine. The chain recombines TRBV9 with TRBJ1-5, with D possibly TRBD1 on 6 matching bases. The CDR3 region has the DNA TGTGCCAGCAGCGTTAATGGACAGACTAATCAGCCCCAGCATTTT. Translation: CASSVNGQTNQPQHF.